This T cell receptor (beta chain) was sequenced during a study of chemoradiotherapy in HPV16-positive cancers. About the research overall: Candidate HPV-specific clones and shared TCR motifs came from a couple of HPV16-positive patients. Overall study findings and caveats: Candidate HPV-specific clones and E7-related TCR motifs grew in tumor during treatment. The functional HPV-specific definition rests on just a couple of HPV16-positive patients. Better recurrence-free survival went with HPV-responsive T-cell expansion in HPV16-positive patients.

V lost 7 bases to trimming and J lost 4 bases, with 9 bases between them. The CDR3 loop spans 12 amino acids. The germline V gene encodes CDR1 SNHLY and CDR2 FYNNEI. The repertoire was sequenced with immunoSEQ multiplex PCR; TCRdb's copy has only in-frame clones and lacks some. The sample yields 7,500 to 9,500 clones, around 64% seen once. A remark on this clone: Its specificity is unknown.

Specimen collection occurred from a patient who underwent chemoradiotherapy. The clonotype originates from a human donor with HPV-associated anogenital cancer. V usage is TRBV2 and J usage is TRBJ2-3; the D is unclear. CDR3 sequence (DNA): TGTGCCAGCACCCGGGCGTCAGATACGCAGTATTTT. This sequence encodes CASTRASDTQYF.